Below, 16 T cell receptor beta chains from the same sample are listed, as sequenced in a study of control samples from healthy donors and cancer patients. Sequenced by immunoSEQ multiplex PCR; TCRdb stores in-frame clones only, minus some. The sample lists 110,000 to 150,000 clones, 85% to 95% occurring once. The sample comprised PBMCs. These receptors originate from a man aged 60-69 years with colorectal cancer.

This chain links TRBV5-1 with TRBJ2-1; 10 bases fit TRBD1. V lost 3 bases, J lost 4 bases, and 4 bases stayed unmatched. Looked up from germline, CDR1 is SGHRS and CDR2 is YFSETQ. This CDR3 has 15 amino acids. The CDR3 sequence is CASSSTGGSYNEQFF. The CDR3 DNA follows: TGCGCCAGCAGCTCGACAGGGGGCTCGTACAATGAGCAGTTCTTC.

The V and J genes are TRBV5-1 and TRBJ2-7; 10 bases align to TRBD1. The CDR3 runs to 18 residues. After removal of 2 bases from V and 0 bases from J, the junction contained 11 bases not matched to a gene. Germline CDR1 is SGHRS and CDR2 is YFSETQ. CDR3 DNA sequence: TGCGCCAGCAGCTTTTTCCCGTCGACAGGGGGCAACTCCTACGAGCAGTACTTC. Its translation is CASSFFPSTGGNSYEQYF.

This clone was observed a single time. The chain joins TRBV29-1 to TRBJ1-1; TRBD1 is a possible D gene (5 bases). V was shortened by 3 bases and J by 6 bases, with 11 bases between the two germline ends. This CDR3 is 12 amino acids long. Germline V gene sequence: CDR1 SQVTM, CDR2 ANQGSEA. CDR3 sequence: CSVDSTEPEAFF. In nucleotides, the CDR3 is TGCAGCGTTGACTCGACAGAGCCTGAAGCTTTCTTT.

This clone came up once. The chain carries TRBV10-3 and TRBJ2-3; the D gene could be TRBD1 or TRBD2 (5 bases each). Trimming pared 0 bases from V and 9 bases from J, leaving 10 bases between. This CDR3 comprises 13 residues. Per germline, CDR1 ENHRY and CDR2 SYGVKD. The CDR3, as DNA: TGTGCCATCAGTGAGTCGGGGCCGGGGACGCAGTATTTT. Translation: CAISESGPGTQYF.

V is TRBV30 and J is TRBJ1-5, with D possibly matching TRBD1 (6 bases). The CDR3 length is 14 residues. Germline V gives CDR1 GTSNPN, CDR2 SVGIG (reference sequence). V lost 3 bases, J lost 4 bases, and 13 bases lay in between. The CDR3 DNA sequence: TGTGCCTGGAGCGTACAGGGTGGGAATCAGCCCCAGCATTTT. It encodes CAWSVQGGNQPQHF.

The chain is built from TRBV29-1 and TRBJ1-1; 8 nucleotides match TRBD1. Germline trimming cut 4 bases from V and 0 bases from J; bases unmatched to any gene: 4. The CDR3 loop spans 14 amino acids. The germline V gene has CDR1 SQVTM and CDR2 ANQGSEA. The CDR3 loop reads CSVARTGMNTEAFF. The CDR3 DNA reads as TGCAGCGTTGCTAGGACAGGGATGAACACTGAAGCTTTCTTT. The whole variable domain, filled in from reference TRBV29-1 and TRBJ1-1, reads SAVISQKPSRDICQRGTSLTIQCQVDSQVTMMFWYRQQPGQSLTLIATANQGSEATYESGFVIDKFPISRPNLTFSTLTVSNMSPEDSSIYLCSVARTGMNTEAFFGQGTRLTVV.

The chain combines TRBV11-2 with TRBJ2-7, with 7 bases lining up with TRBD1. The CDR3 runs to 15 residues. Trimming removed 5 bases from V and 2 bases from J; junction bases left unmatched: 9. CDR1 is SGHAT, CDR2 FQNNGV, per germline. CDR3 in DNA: TGTGCCAGCAGCCTGACGACAGGGACCACCTACGAGCAGTACTTC. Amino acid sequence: CASSLTTGTTYEQYF.

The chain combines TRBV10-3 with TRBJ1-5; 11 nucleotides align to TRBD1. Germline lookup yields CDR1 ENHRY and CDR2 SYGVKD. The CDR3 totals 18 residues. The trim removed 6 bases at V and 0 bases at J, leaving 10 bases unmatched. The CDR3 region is CAISAGTGGTYSNQPQHF. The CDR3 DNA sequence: TGTGCCATCAGCGCTGGGACAGGGGGGACTTATAGCAATCAGCCCCAGCATTTT.

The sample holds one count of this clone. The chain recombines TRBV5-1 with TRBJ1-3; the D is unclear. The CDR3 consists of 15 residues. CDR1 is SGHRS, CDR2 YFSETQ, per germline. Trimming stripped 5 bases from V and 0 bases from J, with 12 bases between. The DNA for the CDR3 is TGCGCCAGCAGGCGGGGAACCCACTCTGGAAACACCATATATTTT. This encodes CASRRGTHSGNTIYF.

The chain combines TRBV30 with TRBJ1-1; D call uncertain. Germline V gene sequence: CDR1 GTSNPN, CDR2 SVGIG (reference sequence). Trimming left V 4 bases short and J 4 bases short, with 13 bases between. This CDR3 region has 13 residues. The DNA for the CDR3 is TGTGCCTGGAAAAGGTATACGAGCACTGAAGCTTTCTTT. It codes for CAWKRYTSTEAFF.

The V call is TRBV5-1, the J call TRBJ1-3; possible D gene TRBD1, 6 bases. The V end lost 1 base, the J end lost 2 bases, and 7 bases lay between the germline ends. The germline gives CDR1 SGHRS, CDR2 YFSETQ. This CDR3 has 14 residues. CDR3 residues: CASSLTGTGNTIYF. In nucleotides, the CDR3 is TGCGCCAGCAGCTTGACAGGGACTGGAAACACCATATATTTT.

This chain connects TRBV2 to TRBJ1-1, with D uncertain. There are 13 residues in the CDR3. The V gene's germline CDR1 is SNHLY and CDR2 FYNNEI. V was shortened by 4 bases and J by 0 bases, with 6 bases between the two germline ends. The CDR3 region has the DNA TGTGCCAGCAGTGTGTGGTTGAACACTGAAGCTTTCTTT. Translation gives CASSVWLNTEAFF.

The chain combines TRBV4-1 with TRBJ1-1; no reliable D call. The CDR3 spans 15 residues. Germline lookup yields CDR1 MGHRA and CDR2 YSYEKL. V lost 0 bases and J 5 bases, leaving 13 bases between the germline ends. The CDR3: CASSQDHRRSTEAFF. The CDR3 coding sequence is TGCGCCAGCAGCCAAGATCATCGCAGGTCTACTGAAGCTTTCTTT.

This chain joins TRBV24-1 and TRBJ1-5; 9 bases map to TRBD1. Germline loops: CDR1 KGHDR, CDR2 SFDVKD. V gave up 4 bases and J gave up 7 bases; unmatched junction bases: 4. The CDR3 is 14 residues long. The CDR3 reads CATSEGQGFQPQHF. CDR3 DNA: TGTGCCACCAGTGAGGGACAGGGCTTCCAGCCCCAGCATTTT.

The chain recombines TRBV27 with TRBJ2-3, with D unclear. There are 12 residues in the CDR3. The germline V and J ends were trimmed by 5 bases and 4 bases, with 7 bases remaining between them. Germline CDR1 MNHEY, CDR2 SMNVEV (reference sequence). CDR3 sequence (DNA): TGTGCCAGCAGTCCAACAGCAGATACGCAGTATTTT. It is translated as CASSPTADTQYF.

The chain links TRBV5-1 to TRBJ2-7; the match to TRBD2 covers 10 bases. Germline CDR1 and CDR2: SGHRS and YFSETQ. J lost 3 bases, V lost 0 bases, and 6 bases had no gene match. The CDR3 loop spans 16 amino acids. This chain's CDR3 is CASSLGASGGHYEQYF. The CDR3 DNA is TGCGCCAGCAGCTTGGGCGCTAGCGGGGGACACTACGAGCAGTACTTC.